Below, one T cell receptor beta chain is given with its context. Its antigen is unidentified. Trimming cost V 9 bases and J 2 bases, with 10 bases left between them. This CDR3 region has 12 residues. CDR1 is LNHDA and CDR2 is SQIVND in the germline V gene (reference sequence). All donors participated as healthy donors of bone marrow. This sample is drawn from a study of cytomegalovirus exposure and HLA in healthy donors. Background on the study: As released early, the data held about 85 million unique TCRs from HLA-typed donors.

Vbeta (60) and Jbeta (13) primers were used in the PCR. Measured with immunoSEQ multiplex PCR; TCRdb has only the in-frame clones, and not every one. Here the sample spans tens of thousands of clones, about nine tenths being singletons. General study points: Only CMV serostatus was available as immune exposure information.

The chain uses TRBV19 and TRBJ1-2; D is uncertain. The receptor comes from a man aged 18 to 35 in good health and CMV-seronegative. The sequencing sample was made of PBMCs. The CDR3 here is CASSRQNYGYTF. CDR3 sequence (DNA): TGTGCCAGCTCCAGGCAAAACTATGGCTACACCTTC.